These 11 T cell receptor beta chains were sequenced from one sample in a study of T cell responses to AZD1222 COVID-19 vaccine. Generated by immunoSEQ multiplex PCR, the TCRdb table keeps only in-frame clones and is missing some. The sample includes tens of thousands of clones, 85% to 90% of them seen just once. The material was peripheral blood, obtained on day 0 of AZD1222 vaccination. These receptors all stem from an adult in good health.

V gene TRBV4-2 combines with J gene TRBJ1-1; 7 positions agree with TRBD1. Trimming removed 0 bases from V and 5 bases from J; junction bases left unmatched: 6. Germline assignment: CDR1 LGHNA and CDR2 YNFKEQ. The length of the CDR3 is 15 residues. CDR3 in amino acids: CASSQEGGGGTEAFF. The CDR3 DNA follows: TGTGCCAGCAGCCAAGAAGGGGGCGGTGGGACTGAAGCTTTCTTT.

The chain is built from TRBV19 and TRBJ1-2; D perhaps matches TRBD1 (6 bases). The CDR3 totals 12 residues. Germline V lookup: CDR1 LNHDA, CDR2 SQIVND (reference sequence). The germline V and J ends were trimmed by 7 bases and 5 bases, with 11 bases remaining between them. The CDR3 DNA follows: TGTGCCAGTACTCAGGGGTGGTATGGCTACACCTTC. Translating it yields CASTQGWYGYTF. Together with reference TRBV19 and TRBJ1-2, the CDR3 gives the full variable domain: DGGITQSPKYLFRKEGQNVTLSCEQNLNHDAMYWYRQDPGQGLRLIYYSQIVNDFQKGDIAEGYSVSREKKESFPLTVTSAQKNPTAFYLCASTQGWYGYTFGSGTRLTVV.

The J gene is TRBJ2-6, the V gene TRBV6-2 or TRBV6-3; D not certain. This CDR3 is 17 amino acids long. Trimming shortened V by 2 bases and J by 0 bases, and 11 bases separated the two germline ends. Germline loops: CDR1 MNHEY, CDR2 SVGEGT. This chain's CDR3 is CASSYDLWDSGANVLTF. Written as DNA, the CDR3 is TGTGCCAGCAGTTACGACCTCTGGGACTCTGGGGCCAACGTCCTGACTTTC.

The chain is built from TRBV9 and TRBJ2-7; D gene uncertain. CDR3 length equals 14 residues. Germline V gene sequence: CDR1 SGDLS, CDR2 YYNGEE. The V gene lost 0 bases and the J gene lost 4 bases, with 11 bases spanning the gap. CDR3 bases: TGTGCCAGCAGCGTAGGTGGTCTCGGGTACGAGCAGTACTTC. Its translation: CASSVGGLGYEQYF. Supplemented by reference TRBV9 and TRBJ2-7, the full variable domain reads DSGVTQTPKHLITATGQRVTLRCSPRSGDLSVYWYQQSLDQGLQFLIQYYNGEERAKGNILERFSAQQFPDLHSELNLSSLELGDSALYFCASSVGGLGYEQYFGPGTRLTVT.

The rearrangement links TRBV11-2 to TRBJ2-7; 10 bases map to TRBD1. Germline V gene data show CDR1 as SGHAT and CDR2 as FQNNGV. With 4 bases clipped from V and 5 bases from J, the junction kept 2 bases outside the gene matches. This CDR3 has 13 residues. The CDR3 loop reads CASSSTGGNEQYF. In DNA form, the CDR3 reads TGTGCCAGCAGCTCGACAGGGGGCAACGAGCAGTACTTC.

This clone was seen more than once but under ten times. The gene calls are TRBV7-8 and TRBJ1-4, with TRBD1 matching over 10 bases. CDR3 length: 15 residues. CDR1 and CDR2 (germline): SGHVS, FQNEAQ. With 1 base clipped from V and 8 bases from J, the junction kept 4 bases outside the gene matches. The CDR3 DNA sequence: TGTGCCAGCAGCTTAGTGGGACAGGGGAAAGAAAAACTGTTTTTT. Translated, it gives CASSLVGQGKEKLFF.

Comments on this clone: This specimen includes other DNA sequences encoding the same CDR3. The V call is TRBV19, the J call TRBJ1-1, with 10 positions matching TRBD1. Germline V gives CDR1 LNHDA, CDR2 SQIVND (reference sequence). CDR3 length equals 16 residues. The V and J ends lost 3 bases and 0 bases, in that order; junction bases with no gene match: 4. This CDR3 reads CASSIGTGVMNTEAFF. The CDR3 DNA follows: TGTGCCAGTAGTATCGGGACAGGGGTCATGAACACTGAAGCTTTCTTT.

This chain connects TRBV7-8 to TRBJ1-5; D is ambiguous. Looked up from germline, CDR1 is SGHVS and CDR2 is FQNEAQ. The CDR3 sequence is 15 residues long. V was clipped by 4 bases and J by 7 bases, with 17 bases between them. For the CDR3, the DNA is TGTGCCAGCAGCTCTGAGGCAGTCACGGGACAGCCCCAGCATTTT. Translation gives CASSSEAVTGQPQHF.

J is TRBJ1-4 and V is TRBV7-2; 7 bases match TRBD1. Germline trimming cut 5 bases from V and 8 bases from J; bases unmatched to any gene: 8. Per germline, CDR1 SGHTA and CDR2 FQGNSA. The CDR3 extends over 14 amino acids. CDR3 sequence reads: CASSQGVKGEKLFF. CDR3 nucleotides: TGTGCCAGCAGCCAGGGGGTGAAGGGCGAAAAACTGTTTTTT.

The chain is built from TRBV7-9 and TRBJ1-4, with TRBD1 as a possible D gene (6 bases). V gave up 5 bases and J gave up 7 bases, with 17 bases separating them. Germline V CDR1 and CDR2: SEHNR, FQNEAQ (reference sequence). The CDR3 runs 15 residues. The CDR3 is CASSPIQGVSEKLFF. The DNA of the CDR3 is TGTGCCAGCAGCCCCATACAGGGTGTGAGTGAAAAACTGTTTTTT.

The CDR3 bases are TGTGCCAGTAGTGCCGACAGCACTGGGGCCAACGTCCTGACTTTC. Encoded protein: CASSADSTGANVLTF. This chain connects TRBV19 to TRBJ2-6; possible D gene TRBD1, 5 bases. The CDR3 is made up of 15 amino acids. Trimming cost V 5 bases and J 2 bases, with 10 bases left between them. Per germline, CDR1 LNHDA and CDR2 SQIVND (reference sequence).